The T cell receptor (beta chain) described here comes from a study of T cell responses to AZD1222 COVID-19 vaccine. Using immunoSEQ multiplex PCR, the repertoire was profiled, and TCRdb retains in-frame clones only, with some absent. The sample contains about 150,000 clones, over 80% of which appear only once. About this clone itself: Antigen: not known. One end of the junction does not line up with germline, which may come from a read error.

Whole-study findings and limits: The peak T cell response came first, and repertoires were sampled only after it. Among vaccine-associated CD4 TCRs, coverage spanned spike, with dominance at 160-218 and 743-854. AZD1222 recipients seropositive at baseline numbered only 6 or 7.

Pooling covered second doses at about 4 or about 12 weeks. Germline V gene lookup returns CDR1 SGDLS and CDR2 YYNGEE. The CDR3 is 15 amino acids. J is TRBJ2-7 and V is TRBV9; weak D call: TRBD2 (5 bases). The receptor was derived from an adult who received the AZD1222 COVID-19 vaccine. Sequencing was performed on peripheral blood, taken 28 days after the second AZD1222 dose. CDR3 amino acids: CASSVAGSPSFEQYF. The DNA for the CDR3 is TGTGCCAGCAGCGTAGCGGGGAGTCCCTCCTTCGAGCAGTACTTC.